The entry that follows covers one T cell receptor (beta chain) sequence. No antigen is known for it. The CDR3 has 17 amino acids. In germline, CDR1 is SGHTA, CDR2 FQGNSA. Unmatched junction bases numbered 15, after V lost 5 bases and J lost 5 bases. The record originates from a study of T cell responses to AZD1222 COVID-19 vaccine. Study observations and caveats: After the peak T cell response, and only then, were repertoires sampled. The donors showed a predominance of white British ancestry and of females, with possible underestimation of clonal diversity. It was only a handful of AZD1222 recipients who were seropositive at baseline.

Clones were sequenced by immunoSEQ multiplex PCR, and TCRdb holds only the in-frame ones, with some missing. The sample yields approximately 65,000 clones, about 80% seen once. The gene calls are TRBV7-2 and TRBJ1-2; 9 nucleotides line up with TRBD1. This TCR was sampled from an adult in good health. The input for sequencing was peripheral blood, taken on day 0 of AZD1222 vaccination. CDR3 residues: CASSKGQGPSLGYGYTF. In DNA, the CDR3 is TGTGCCAGCAGCAAGGGACAGGGCCCTTCTTTGGGGTATGGCTACACCTTC. Filled out from reference TRBV7-2 and TRBJ1-2, the complete variable domain reads GAGVSQSPSNKVTEKGKDVELRCDPISGHTALYWYRQSLGQGLEFLIYFQGNSAPDKSGLPSDRFSAERTGGSVSTLTIQRTQQEDSAVYLCASSKGQGPSLGYGYTFGSGTRLTVV.